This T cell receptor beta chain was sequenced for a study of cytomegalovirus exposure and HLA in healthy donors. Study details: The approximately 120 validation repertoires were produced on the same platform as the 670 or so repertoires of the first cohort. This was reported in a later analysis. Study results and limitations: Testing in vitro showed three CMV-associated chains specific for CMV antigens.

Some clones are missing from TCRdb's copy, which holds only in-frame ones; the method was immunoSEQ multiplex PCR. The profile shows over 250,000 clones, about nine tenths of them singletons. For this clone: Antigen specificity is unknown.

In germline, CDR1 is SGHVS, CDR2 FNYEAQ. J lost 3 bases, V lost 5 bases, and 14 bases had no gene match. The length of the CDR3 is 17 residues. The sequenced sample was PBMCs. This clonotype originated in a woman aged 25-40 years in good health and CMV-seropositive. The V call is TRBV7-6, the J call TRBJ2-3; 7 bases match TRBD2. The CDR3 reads CASSPWGSGGSTDTQYF. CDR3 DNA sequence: TGTGCCAGCAGCCCATGGGGGAGCGGCGGGAGTACAGATACGCAGTATTTT.